These 25 T cell receptor beta chains were all obtained from the same sample, sequenced in a study of blood T cell repertoires in COVID-19. Data came from immunoSEQ multiplex PCR; TCRdb stores just in-frame clones and leaves some out. The data show approximately 140,000 clones, with 84% seen just once and roughly 4% held by the top ten. Material: PBMCs or T cells enriched from blood (not recorded which). The receptors stem from a man aged 45-60 years in a cohort exposed to, infected with or recovered from COVID-19 (not recorded which).

V usage is TRBV5-6 and J usage is TRBJ1-2; D is unresolved. The germline V and J ends were trimmed by 0 bases and 1 base, with 4 bases remaining between them. This CDR3 has 13 amino acids. In germline, CDR1 is SGHDT, CDR2 YYEEEE. The CDR3 protein is CASSLGSNYGYTF. For the CDR3, the DNA is TGTGCCAGCAGCTTGGGGAGTAACTATGGCTACACCTTC.

This rearrangement joins TRBV29-1 to TRBJ2-7, with D maybe TRBD1 (5 bases). The CDR3 length is 14 residues. Germline CDR1 reads SQVTM; CDR2 reads ANQGSEA. Trimming left V 3 bases short and J 2 bases short, with 14 bases between. Written as DNA, the CDR3 is TGCAGCGTTGAGAGCCCAGGGCCCACCTACGAGCAGTACTTC. It codes for CSVESPGPTYEQYF.

The chain recombines TRBV15 with TRBJ1-6, with TRBD1 matching 10 bases. The CDR3 runs 16 residues. The germline V gene encodes CDR1 LNHNV and CDR2 YYDKDF (reference sequence). V was pared by 3 bases and J by 4 bases, with 3 bases of the junction left unmatched. CDR3 sequence (DNA): TGTGCCACCAGCAGGGGGACAGGGGATTATAATTCACCCCTCCACTTT. Amino acid sequence: CATSRGTGDYNSPLHF.

With respect to this clone: The junction departs from the called germline gene at one end, perhaps through a read error. This sequence joins TRBV19 and TRBJ2-3; D ambiguous. Germline V lookup: CDR1 LNHDA, CDR2 SQIVND (reference sequence). CDR3 length equals 16 residues. DNA of the CDR3: TGTGCCAGCAGTAGCCAACTCGCGACTTTCACAGATACGCAGTATTTT. This codes for CASSSQLATFTDTQYF.

The CDR3 is CATSMGLAGGVYEQYF. CDR3 sequence (DNA): TGTGCCACCAGCATGGGACTAGCGGGGGGCGTATACGAGCAGTACTTC. This chain joins TRBV15 and TRBJ2-7; 15 nucleotides line up with TRBD2. This CDR3 contains 16 residues. Germline lookup yields CDR1 LNHNV and CDR2 YYDKDF (reference sequence). The ends lost 4 bases at V and 4 bases at J; junction bases unmatched: 5.

The chain uses TRBV6-2 or TRBV6-3 and TRBJ2-2, with D unresolved. Per the germline V gene, CDR1 is MNHEY and CDR2 is SVGEGT. There are 12 residues in the CDR3. V was clipped by 2 bases and J by 6 bases, with 4 bases between them. The CDR3 reads CASSYEPGELFF. As DNA, the CDR3 is TGTGCCAGCAGTTACGAGCCCGGGGAGCTGTTTTTT.

The DNA for the CDR3 is TGTGCCAGCAGTGAAGTTTCCTTTTTTGGTCCCCAGGGGGCCATGAACACTGAAGCTTTCTTT. Translation gives CASSEVSFFGPQGAMNTEAFF. The chain has TRBV6-1 and TRBJ1-1, with TRBD1 matching over 8 bases. Germline trimming cut 1 base from V and 0 bases from J; bases unmatched to any gene: 19. The CDR3 contains 21 residues. The germline gives CDR1 MNHNS, CDR2 SASEGT.

The chain's CDR3 is CASSQEGPSASYEQYF. CDR3 bases: TGTGCCAGCAGCCAAGAAGGTCCTAGCGCCTCCTACGAGCAGTACTTC. The V gene is TRBV14, the J gene TRBJ2-7; a weak D match, TRBD2 (6 bases). Trimming took off 0 bases at V and 0 bases at J, with 12 bases between the two ends. The CDR3 has 16 amino acids. CDR1 and CDR2 from the germline V gene are SGHDN and FVKESK.

This clone was picked up a small number of times. This chain connects TRBV6-5 to TRBJ1-2; D remains ambiguous. Per the germline V gene, CDR1 is MNHEY and CDR2 is SVGAGI. This CDR3 region has 14 residues. V was clipped by 1 base and J by 8 bases, with 14 bases between them. This chain's CDR3 is CASSYFGGLGGYTF. CDR3 DNA sequence: TGTGCCAGCAGTTACTTTGGCGGCCTCGGGGGCTACACCTTC.

The chain uses TRBV24-1 and TRBJ2-7, with D possibly matching TRBD1 (6 bases). Trimming took 6 bases from V and 4 from J, leaving 12 bases between them. Germline CDR1 reads KGHDR; CDR2 reads SFDVKD. This CDR3 has 13 residues. The DNA for the CDR3 is TGTGCCACCAGTCCCGGGACAAGTTACGAGCAGTACTTC. Protein product: CATSPGTSYEQYF.

The V gene is TRBV4-3, the J gene TRBJ1-4, with 7 bases that match TRBD1. CDR1 and CDR2 from the germline V gene are LGHNA and YSLEER. J gave up 2 bases and V 3 bases, and 3 bases lay outside the gene matches. The CDR3 covers 15 residues. CDR3 protein: CASSQSGGTNEKLFF. For the CDR3, the DNA is TGCGCCAGCAGCCAGTCAGGGGGGACTAATGAAAAACTGTTTTTT.

This sequence joins TRBV3-1 (or the pseudogene TRBV3-2) and TRBJ2-7; D unclear. The CDR3 is 15 residues long. CDR1 and CDR2 (germline): LGHDT, YNNKEL (reference sequence). V was shortened by 0 bases and J by 0 bases, with 9 bases between the two germline ends. The CDR3 reads CASSQDWRNSYEQYF. DNA for the CDR3: TGTGCCAGCAGCCAAGATTGGCGGAACTCCTACGAGCAGTACTTC.

CDR3 sequence: CASSKRGALQETQYF. Here the CDR3 DNA reads TGTGCCAGCAGCAAGCGGGGGGCCCTCCAAGAGACCCAGTACTTC. The J gene is TRBJ2-5, the V gene TRBV28; 9 bases are a match to TRBD2. Germline values: CDR1 MDHEN, CDR2 SYDVKM. The length of the CDR3 is 15 residues. V dropped 6 bases and J dropped 1; count of bases not matched to a gene: 6.

This clone was seen only a few times. This sequence joins TRBV6-5 and TRBJ2-1; D may be TRBD2 (6 bases). Germline values: CDR1 MNHEY, CDR2 SVGAGI. The CDR3 spans 13 residues. V lost 0 bases to trimming and J lost 10 bases, with 10 bases between them. Written as DNA, the CDR3 is TGTGCCAGCAGTTACTCGTCGGCGGGGGAGCAGTTCTTC. This translates into CASSYSSAGEQFF.

The chain links TRBV5-1 to TRBJ2-3; a weak D match, TRBD2 (6 bases). The CDR3 runs to 18 residues. The V end was cut by 0 bases, the J end by 1 base, with 18 bases between. CDR1 and CDR2 (germline): SGHRS, YFSETQ. CDR3: CASSLEPRGRQGTDTQYF. The CDR3 DNA reads as TGCGCCAGCAGCTTGGAACCCAGAGGGAGGCAGGGCACAGATACGCAGTATTTT.

V is TRBV28 and J is TRBJ2-1, with 10 bases lining up with TRBD2. This CDR3 has 15 amino acids. Germline V lookup: CDR1 MDHEN, CDR2 SYDVKM. Trimming removed 5 bases from V and 0 bases from J; junction bases left unmatched: 1. CDR3 amino acids: CASSRTSGSYNEQFF. The CDR3 DNA sequence: TGTGCCAGCAGTCGGACTAGCGGCTCCTACAATGAGCAGTTCTTC.

This clone was detected a few times. The gene calls are TRBV28 and TRBJ1-6; 9 bases match TRBD1. This CDR3 has 15 amino acids. Trimming removed 5 bases from V and 9 bases from J; junction bases left unmatched: 8. Germline CDR1 is MDHEN and CDR2 is SYDVKM. The CDR3 region is CASSILGTGRSPLHF. For the CDR3, the DNA is TGTGCCAGCAGTATCCTCGGGACAGGGCGTTCACCCCTCCACTTT.

This clone appeared a few times. CDR3 DNA sequence: TGTGCCAGTACCGCGGACAGGGGAAAAAACTATGGCTACACCTTC. This gives the protein CASTADRGKNYGYTF. The rearrangement links TRBV19 to TRBJ1-2, with 9 bases aligning to TRBD1. CDR1 and CDR2 (germline): LNHDA, SQIVND (reference sequence). The CDR3 has 15 amino acids. Trimming cost V 7 bases and J 2 bases; bases outside gene matches: 8.

V and J are TRBV5-1 and TRBJ2-2; D is perhaps TRBD1 (7 bases). This CDR3 region has 14 residues. Germline V CDR1 and CDR2: SGHRS, YFSETQ. The germline V and J ends were trimmed by 4 bases and 5 bases, with 12 bases remaining between them. DNA for the CDR3: TGCGCCAGCAGCCGACAGGGAGGAACCGGGGAGCTGTTTTTT. Amino acid sequence: CASSRQGGTGELFF.

The chain has TRBV3-1 (or the pseudogene TRBV3-2) and TRBJ2-1; 11 bases fit TRBD2. The CDR3 runs to 16 residues. CDR1 and CDR2 (germline): LGHDT, YNNKEL (reference sequence). V was clipped by 3 bases and J by 1 base; unmatched bases: 2. CDR3 sequence reads: CASSHGTSGSYNEQFF. CDR3 in DNA: TGTGCCAGCAGCCATGGGACTAGCGGTTCCTACAATGAGCAGTTCTTC.

This clone was counted a few times. V usage is TRBV3-1 (or the pseudogene TRBV3-2) and J usage is TRBJ2-7, with D tentatively TRBD2 (6 bases). Germline CDR1 LGHDT, CDR2 YNNKEL (reference sequence). Trimming left V 1 base short and J 1 base short, with 11 bases between. The CDR3 spans 15 residues. The CDR3 nucleotides are TGTGCCAGCAGCCAAGGGGGCGGGGATTCCTACGAGCAGTACTTC. Protein: CASSQGGGDSYEQYF.

The rearrangement joins TRBV30 to TRBJ1-4, with D unresolved. Germline loops: CDR1 GTSNPN, CDR2 SVGIG (reference sequence). This CDR3 is 14 amino acids long. Trimming pared 0 bases from V and 4 bases from J, leaving 9 bases between. The CDR3 protein is CAWSVPRINEKLFF. CDR3 nucleotide sequence: TGTGCCTGGAGTGTACCGCGGATTAATGAAAAACTGTTTTTT.

This clone was counted a single time. The rearrangement uses TRBV27 and TRBJ2-3; D not resolved. Trimming removed 0 bases from V and 6 bases from J, with 4 bases in between. The CDR3 spans 12 residues. Germline CDR1 and CDR2: MNHEY and SMNVEV (reference sequence). In nucleotides, the CDR3 is TGTGCCAGCAGTTTATCGGGCGATACGCAGTATTTT. Translated, it gives CASSLSGDTQYF.

The V and J genes are TRBV7-7 and TRBJ2-3; TRBD2 might be the D (6 bases). This CDR3 has 15 amino acids. Per the germline V gene, CDR1 is SSHAT and CDR2 is FNYEAQ (reference sequence). V dropped 5 bases and J dropped 2 bases, with 14 bases sitting between them. The CDR3 DNA is TGTGCCAGCAGCCGTAGCGCGGGAATCACAGATACGCAGTATTTT. Protein product: CASSRSAGITDTQYF. The full variable domain, completed using reference TRBV7-7 and TRBJ2-3, is GAGVSQSPRYKVTKRGQDVTLRCDPISSHATLYWYQQALGQGPEFLTYFNYEAQPDKSGLPSDRFSAERPEGSISTLTIQRTEQRDSAMYRCASSRSAGITDTQYFGPGTRLTVL.

J is TRBJ1-5 and V is TRBV6-2 or TRBV6-3; D might be TRBD1 (6 bases). Germline CDR1 reads MNHEY; CDR2 reads SVGEGT. The CDR3 covers 17 residues. V dropped 6 bases and J dropped 0 bases, with 18 bases sitting between them. CDR3 in DNA: TGTGCCAGCAGCTCTAAGACAGGCGCCTATAGCAATCAGCCCCAGCATTTT. Translation gives CASSSKTGAYSNQPQHF.